The source of this T cell receptor (beta chain) is a study of molecular identifiers for immune sequencing clone quantification. Sorting isolated naive CD8 T cells as CD8+CD4-CCR7+CD45RA+ events. This clonotype was counted at least ten times. As yet, its antigen is unknown. Bulk libraries came from a prior protocol with listed TCR primers. TCRdb re-called the PCR reads with MiXCR, one entry per CDR3 protein. Among 550,000 to 750,000 distinct CDR3 sequences listed, just under 20% were seen once. Study-level results: Spiked Jurkat TCR RNA from one cell was reportedly detectable among over 800,000 naive cells.

With 8 bases removed from V and 6 bases from J, the gap between germline ends came to 14 bases. The CDR3 has 13 amino acids. What was sequenced was naive CD8+ T cells from blood, with Jurkat cell RNA spiked in. Subset: FACS-sorted CD8+CD4-CCR7+CD45RA+ naive T cells. This clonotype originated in a human donor in good health. Some libraries in this study had Jurkat cell RNA spiked in. V is TRBV12-3 or TRBV12-4 and J is TRBJ1-5; D gene uncertain. The DNA of the CDR3 is TGTGCCAGCGACACGGGCGGCGGTCAGCCCCAGCATTTT. It specifies CASDTGGGQPQHF.